The entry that follows covers one T cell receptor beta chain sequence. The ends lost 6 bases at V and 8 bases at J; junction bases unmatched: 6. The CDR3 has 15 residues. Germline-derived CDR1 and CDR2 are MNHEY and SVGAGI. The sample originates from a study of blood T cell repertoires in COVID-19. Study as a whole: The study drew acute and convalescent COVID-19 samples from the United States, Italy and Spain. T cells, B-cell-depleted T cells, or PBMCs provided the cDNA or gDNA that served as material.

Produced via immunoSEQ multiplex PCR; TCRdb's table is partial and in-frame only. The sample consists of about 200,000 clones, approximately 80% of them appearing once. J is TRBJ2-3 and V is TRBV6-5; 15 bases are a match to TRBD2. The receptor comes from a woman aged 80 or over with acute or convalescent COVID-19. The sequenced sample was peripheral blood. The CDR3 coding sequence is TGTGCCAGCAGCATCGGACTAGCGGGAGGGGGTACGCAGTATTTT. Translation: CASSIGLAGGGTQYF.